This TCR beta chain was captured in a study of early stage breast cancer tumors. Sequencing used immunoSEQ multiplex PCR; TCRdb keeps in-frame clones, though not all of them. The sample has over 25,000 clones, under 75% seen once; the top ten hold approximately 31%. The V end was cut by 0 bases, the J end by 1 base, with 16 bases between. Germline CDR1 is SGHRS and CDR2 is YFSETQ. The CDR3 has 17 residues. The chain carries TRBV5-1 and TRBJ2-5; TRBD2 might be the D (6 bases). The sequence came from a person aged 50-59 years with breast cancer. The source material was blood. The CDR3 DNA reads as TGCGCCAGCAGCTTGGGGGTGGCGGGGAGTTTCCAAGAGACCCAGTACTTC. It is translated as CASSLGVAGSFQETQYF.